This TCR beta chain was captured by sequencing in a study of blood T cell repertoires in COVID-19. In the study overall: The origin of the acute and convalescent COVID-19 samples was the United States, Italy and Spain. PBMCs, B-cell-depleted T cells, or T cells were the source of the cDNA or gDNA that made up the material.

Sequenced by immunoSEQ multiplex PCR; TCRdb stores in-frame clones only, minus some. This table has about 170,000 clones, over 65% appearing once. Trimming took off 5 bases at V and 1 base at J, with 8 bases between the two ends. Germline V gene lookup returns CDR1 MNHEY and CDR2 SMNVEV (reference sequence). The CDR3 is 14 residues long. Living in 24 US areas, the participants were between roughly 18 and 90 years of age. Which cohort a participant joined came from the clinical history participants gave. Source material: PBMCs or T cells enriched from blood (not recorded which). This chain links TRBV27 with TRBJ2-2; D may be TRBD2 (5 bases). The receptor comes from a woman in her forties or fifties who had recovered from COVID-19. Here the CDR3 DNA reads TGTGCCAGCAGTCAGAGGGAGAACACCGGGGAGCTGTTTTTT. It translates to CASSQRENTGELFF.